The present T cell receptor (beta chain) was sequenced within a study of OX40 agonist ivuxolimab in advanced cancers. Study-wide context: Six ivuxolimab dose levels, 0.01 to 10 mg/kg, were given intravenously every 2 weeks. The study reported partial responses in three patients: one hepatocellular carcinoma, two cutaneous melanoma. A mean age of around 66 years, range roughly 20 to 79, was recorded, and roughly 83% were male.

No patient had autoimmune disease or received systemic immunosuppression. Germline-derived CDR1 and CDR2 are MNHEY and SVGAGI. The ends were cut back, 6 bases at V and 6 bases at J, with 18 bases in the middle. This CDR3 is built from 15 residues. The repertoire was sequenced with immunoSEQ multiplex PCR; TCRdb's copy has only in-frame clones and lacks some. The sample lists around 64,000 clones, about four fifths occurring once. This TCR was sampled from an adult with an advanced solid tumor such as melanoma, head and neck, liver or kidney cancer. The sequencing here drew on CD4+ or CD8+ T cells sorted from blood, taken in a trial of the OX40 agonist ivuxolimab. The chain recombines TRBV6-5 with TRBJ1-5, with D possibly being TRBD1 (5 bases). CDR3 protein: CASSPDGAGGQPQHF. Written as DNA, the CDR3 is TGTGCCAGCAGCCCTGATGGGGCGGGCGGTCAGCCCCAGCATTTT.